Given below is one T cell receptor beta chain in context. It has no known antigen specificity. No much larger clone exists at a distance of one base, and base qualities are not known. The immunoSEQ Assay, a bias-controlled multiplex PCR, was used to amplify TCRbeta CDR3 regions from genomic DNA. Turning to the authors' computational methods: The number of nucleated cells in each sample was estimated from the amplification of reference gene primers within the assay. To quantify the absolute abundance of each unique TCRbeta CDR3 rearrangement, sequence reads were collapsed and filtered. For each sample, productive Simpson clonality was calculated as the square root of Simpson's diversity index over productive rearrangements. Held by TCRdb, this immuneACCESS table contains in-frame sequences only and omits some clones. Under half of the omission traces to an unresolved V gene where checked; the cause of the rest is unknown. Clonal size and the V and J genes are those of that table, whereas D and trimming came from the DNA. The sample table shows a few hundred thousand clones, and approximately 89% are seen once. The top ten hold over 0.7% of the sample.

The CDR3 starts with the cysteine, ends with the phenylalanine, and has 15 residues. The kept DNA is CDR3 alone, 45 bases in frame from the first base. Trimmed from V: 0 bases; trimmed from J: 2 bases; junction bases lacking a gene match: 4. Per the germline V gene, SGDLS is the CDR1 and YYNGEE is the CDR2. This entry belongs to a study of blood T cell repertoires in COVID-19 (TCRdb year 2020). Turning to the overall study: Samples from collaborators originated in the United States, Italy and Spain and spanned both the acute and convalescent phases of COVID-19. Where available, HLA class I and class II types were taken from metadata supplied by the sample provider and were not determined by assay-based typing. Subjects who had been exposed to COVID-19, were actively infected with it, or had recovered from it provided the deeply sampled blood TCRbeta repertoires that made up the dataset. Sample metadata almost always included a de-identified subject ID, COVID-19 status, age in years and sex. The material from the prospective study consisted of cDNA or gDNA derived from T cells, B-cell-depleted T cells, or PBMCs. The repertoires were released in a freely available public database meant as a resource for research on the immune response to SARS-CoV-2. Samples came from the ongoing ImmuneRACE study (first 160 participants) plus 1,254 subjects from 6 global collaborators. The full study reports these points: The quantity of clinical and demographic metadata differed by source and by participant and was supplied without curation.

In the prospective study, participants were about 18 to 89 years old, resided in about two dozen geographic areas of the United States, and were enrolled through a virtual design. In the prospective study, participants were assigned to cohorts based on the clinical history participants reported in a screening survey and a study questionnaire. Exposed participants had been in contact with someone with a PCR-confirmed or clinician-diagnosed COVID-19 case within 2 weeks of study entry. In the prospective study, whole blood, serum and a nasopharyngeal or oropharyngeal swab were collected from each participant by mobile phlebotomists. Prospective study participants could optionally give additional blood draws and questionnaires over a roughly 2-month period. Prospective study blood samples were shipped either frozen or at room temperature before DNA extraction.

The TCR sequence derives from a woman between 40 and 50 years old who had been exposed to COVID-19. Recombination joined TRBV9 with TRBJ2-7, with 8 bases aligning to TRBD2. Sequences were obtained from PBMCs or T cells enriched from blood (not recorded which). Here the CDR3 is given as CASSVAGAGAYEQYF. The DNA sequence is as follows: TGTGCCAGCAGCGTAGCAGGAGCGGGGGCCTACGAGCAGTACTTC.